Below are 10 T cell receptor beta chains sequenced from a single sample in a study of metastatic and nonmetastatic thyroid tumors. No treatment of any kind had been given to any patient before thyroid surgery. MiXCR was used by TCRdb to re-call the PCR reads. The data hold some 15,000 clones, with approximately 15% observed a single time. Sample: blood. The receptors shown here come from a female donor with papillary thyroid cancer or a benign thyroid nodule (not recorded which). Some clones in this sample may be carry-over from other donors' samples.

The chain recombines TRBV28 with TRBJ1-5; TRBD1 matches 8 bases. CDR3 length: 16 amino acids. The trim removed 7 bases at V and 0 bases at J, leaving 8 bases unmatched. Germline V gene data show CDR1 as MDHEN and CDR2 as SYDVKM. For the CDR3, the DNA is TGTGCCAGCAAGGGACAGGCTGTTGGTAGCAATCAGCCCCAGCATTTT. This translates into CASKGQAVGSNQPQHF.

This clone was picked up many times. The chain carries TRBV7-2 and TRBJ1-1, with a weak D call TRBD1 (6 bases). CDR3 length equals 15 residues. V gave up 5 bases and J gave up 4 bases, with 17 bases separating them. Germline V gene data show CDR1 as SGHTA and CDR2 as FQGNSA. The CDR3, as DNA: TGTGCCAGCAGCCCTCGAACGGGGGCTGGCACTGAAGCTTTCTTT. This gives the protein CASSPRTGAGTEAFF.

Ten or more counts support this clone. The chain joins TRBV20-1 to TRBJ2-2; no clear D. CDR3 length equals 13 residues. Germline V gene sequence: CDR1 DFQATT, CDR2 SNEGSKA (reference sequence). Trimming removed 0 bases from V and 4 bases from J, with 6 bases in between. CDR3 DNA: TGCAGTGCTAGAGATGTCGTCACCGGGGAGCTGTTTTTT. Amino acid sequence: CSARDVVTGELFF.

This clone was seen more than once but under ten times. A much larger clone is a single base away; this may be a read error. The chain couples TRBV5-6 to TRBJ2-1, with D possibly being TRBD1 (5 bases). CDR1 is SGHDT, CDR2 YYEEEE, per germline. This CDR3 is built from 15 residues. CDR3 sequence (DNA): TGTGCCAGCAGCTTGGGGCAGGGTGGCTACAATGATCAGTTCTTC. Translated: CASSLGQGGYNDQFF.

The genes are TRBV11-2 and TRBJ2-7; possible D gene TRBD2, 6 bases. This CDR3 is 16 amino acids long. V lost 0 bases and J 7 bases, leaving 19 bases between the germline ends. CDR1 SGHAT and CDR2 FQNNGV come from the germline V gene. The CDR3 here is CASSLDALDGGREQYF. The CDR3 nucleotides read TGTGCCAGCAGCTTAGACGCGCTAGATGGGGGGAGGGAGCAGTACTTC.

This clone was seen repeatedly, ten times or more. This rearrangement joins TRBV9 to TRBJ2-1; D remains ambiguous. This CDR3 is 13 amino acids long. The V and J ends lost 0 bases and 6 bases respectively, with 7 bases between them. The germline V gene encodes CDR1 SGDLS and CDR2 YYNGEE. CDR3 nucleotide sequence: TGTGCCAGCAGCGTAGAGTACAGCAATGAGCAGTTCTTC. It translates to CASSVEYSNEQFF.

There are many counts of this clone. At one end, the junction sequence differs from germline, possibly due to a read error. Other nucleotide sequences from this sample produce the same CDR3. The genes are TRBV12-3 or TRBV12-4 and TRBJ1-4; D uncertain. The CDR3 covers 15 residues. In nucleotides, the CDR3 is TGTGTCAGCAGTTTCGCCGAGGCGACTAATGAAAAACTGTTTTTT. Amino acid sequence: CVSSFAEATNEKLFF.

The table lists this clone with a few counts. Germline and junction disagree at one end, which may indicate a read error. J is TRBJ2-7 and V is TRBV28; TRBD1 aligns across 7 bases. Germline V gene lookup returns CDR1 MDHEN and CDR2 SYDVKM. This CDR3 contains 17 residues. CDR3 loop: CARSSQRQGAFSYEQYF. The CDR3 DNA sequence: TGTGCCCGCAGTTCACAACGACAGGGTGCCTTCTCCTACGAGCAGTACTTC.

This clone has only a few counts. A read error is possible here, since a much larger clone lies one base away. The chain recombines TRBV6-1 with TRBJ1-1; D is ambiguous. There are 13 residues in the CDR3. V lost 6 bases and J lost 0, with 8 bases in between. Per the germline V gene, CDR1 is MNHNS and CDR2 is SASEGT. DNA for the CDR3: TGTGCCAGCAGCCTAACAGTGAACACTGAAGCTTTCTTT. It specifies CASSLTVNTEAFF.

In its sample, this clone was seen many times. This rearrangement joins TRBV5-1 to TRBJ1-2; possibly TRBD1 for D (5 bases). Germline V CDR1 and CDR2: SGHRS, YFSETQ. This CDR3 has 14 amino acids. V was clipped by 3 bases and J by 3 bases, with 12 bases between them. CDR3 nucleotide sequence: TGCGCCAGCAGCTGGGACGCCCGCGACTATGGCTACACCTTC. This codes for CASSWDARDYGYTF.